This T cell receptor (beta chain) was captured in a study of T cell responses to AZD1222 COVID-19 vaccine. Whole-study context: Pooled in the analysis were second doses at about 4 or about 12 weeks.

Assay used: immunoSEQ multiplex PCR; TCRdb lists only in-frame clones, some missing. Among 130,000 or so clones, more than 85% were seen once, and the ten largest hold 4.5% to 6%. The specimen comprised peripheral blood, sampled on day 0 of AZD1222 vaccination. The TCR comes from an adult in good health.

CDR3 region: CAWSVQGLADNTDTQYF. CDR3 sequence (DNA): TGTGCCTGGAGTGTACAGGGACTAGCGGACAACACAGATACGCAGTATTTT. The V and J genes are TRBV30 and TRBJ2-3, with 11 positions matching TRBD2. This CDR3 has 17 amino acids. V lost 0 bases, J lost 2 bases, and 7 bases stayed unmatched. Germline-derived CDR1 and CDR2 are GTSNPN and SVGIG (reference sequence).